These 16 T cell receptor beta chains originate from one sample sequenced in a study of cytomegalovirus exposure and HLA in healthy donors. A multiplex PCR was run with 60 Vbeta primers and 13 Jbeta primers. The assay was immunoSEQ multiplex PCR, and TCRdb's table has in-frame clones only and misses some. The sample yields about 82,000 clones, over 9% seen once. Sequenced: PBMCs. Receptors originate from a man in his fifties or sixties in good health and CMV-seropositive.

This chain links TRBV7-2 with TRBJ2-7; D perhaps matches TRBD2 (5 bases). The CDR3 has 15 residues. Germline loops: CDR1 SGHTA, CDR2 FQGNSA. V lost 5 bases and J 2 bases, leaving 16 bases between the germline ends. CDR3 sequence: CASSPPGNLPYEQYF. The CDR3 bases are TGTGCCAGCAGCCCTCCGGGAAACCTGCCCTACGAGCAGTACTTC.

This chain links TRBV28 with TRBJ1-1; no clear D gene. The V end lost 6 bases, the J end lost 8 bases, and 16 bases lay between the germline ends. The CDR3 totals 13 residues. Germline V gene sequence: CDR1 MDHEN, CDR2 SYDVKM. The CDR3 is CASRVGKGGEAFF. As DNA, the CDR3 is TGTGCCAGCAGAGTCGGGAAAGGCGGGGAAGCTTTCTTT.

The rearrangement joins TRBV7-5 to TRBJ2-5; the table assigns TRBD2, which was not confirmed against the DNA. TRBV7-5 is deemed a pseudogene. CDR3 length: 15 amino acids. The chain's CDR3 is CARSSRLAGQETQYF. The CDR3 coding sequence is TGTGCCAGAAGCTCACGACTAGCGGGGCAAGAGACCCAGTACTTC.

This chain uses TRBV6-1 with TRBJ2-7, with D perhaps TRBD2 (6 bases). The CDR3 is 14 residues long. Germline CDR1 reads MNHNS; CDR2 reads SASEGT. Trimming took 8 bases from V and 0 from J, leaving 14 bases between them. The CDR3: CASQLASNSYEQYF. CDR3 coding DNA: TGTGCCAGCCAGCTAGCGAGCAACTCCTACGAGCAGTACTTC.

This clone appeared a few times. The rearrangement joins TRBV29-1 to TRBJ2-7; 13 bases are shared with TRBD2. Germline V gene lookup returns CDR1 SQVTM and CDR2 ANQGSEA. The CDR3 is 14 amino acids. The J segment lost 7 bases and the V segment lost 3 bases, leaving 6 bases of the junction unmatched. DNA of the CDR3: TGCAGCGTTGACTCCGGGACTAGCGGGATTGAGCAGTACTTC. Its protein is CSVDSGTSGIEQYF.

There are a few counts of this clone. CDR3 amino acids: CASSLGLAGGSDTQYF. In nucleotides, the CDR3 is TGTGCCAGCAGCTTAGGACTAGCGGGAGGTTCAGATACGCAGTATTTT. The chain carries TRBV7-2 and TRBJ2-3; 13 bases align to TRBD2. The CDR3 length is 16 residues. Germline loops: CDR1 SGHTA, CDR2 FQGNSA. V lost 1 base and J lost 4; bases outside the gene matches: 2. Combining the CDR3 with reference TRBV7-2 and TRBJ2-3 gives the whole variable domain GAGVSQSPSNKVTEKGKDVELRCDPISGHTALYWYRQSLGQGLEFLIYFQGNSAPDKSGLPSDRFSAERTGGSVSTLTIQRTQQEDSAVYLCASSLGLAGGSDTQYFGPGTRLTVL.

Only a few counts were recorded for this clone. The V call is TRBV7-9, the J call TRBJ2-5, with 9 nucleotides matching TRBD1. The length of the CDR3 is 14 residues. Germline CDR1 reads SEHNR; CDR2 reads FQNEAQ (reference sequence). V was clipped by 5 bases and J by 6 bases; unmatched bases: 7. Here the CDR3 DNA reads TGTGCCAGCAGCACCACAGGGGGCGGGAAGACCCAGTACTTC. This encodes CASSTTGGGKTQYF.

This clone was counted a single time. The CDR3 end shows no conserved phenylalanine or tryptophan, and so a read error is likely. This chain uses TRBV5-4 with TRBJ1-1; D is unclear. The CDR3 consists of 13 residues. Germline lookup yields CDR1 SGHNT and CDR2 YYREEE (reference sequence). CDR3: CASGFGLGTEAFV. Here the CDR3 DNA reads TGTGCCAGCGGCTTCGGGTTAGGCACTGAAGCTTTCGTT.

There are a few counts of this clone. The CDR3 bases are TGTGCCAGCAGTTTTGGGGGCGAGAACATTCAGTACTTC. This encodes CASSFGGENIQYF. J is TRBJ2-4 and V is TRBV28; D might be TRBD1 (6 bases). CDR1 MDHEN and CDR2 SYDVKM come from the germline V gene. This CDR3 comprises 13 residues. V was clipped by 3 bases and J by 7 bases, with 10 bases between them. Full variable domain (missing parts from reference TRBV28 and TRBJ2-4): DVKVTQSSRYLVKRTGEKVFLECVQDMDHENMFWYRQDPGLGLRLIYFSYDVKMKEKGDIPEGYSVSREKKERFSLILESASTNQTSMYLCASSFGGENIQYFGAGTRLSVL.

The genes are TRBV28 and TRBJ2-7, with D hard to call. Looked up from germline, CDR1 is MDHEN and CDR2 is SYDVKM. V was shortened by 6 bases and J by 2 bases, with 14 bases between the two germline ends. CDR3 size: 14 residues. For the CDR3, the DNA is TGTGCCAGCAGCCGCGTGCTACCTCCCTACGAGCAGTACTTC. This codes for CASSRVLPPYEQYF. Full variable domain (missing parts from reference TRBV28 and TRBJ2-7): DVKVTQSSRYLVKRTGEKVFLECVQDMDHENMFWYRQDPGLGLRLIYFSYDVKMKEKGDIPEGYSVSREKKERFSLILESASTNQTSMYLCASSRVLPPYEQYFGPGTRLTVT.

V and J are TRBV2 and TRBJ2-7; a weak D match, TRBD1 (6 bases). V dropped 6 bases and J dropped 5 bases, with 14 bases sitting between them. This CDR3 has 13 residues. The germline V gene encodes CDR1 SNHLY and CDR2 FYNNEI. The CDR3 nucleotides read TGTGCCAGCAGATCGGACAGACAAAACGAGCAGTACGTC. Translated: CASRSDRQNEQYV.

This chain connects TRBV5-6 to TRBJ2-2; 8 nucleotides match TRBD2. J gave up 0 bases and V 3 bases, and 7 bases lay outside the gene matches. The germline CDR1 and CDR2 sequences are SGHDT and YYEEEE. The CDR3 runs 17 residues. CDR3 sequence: CASSSGGLAANTGELFF. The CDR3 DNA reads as TGTGCCAGCAGCTCGGGAGGACTAGCAGCGAACACCGGGGAGCTGTTTTTT.

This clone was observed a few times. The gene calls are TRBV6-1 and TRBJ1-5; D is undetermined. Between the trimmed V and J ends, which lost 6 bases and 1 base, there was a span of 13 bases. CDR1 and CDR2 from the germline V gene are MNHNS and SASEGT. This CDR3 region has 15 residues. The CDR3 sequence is CASSHPRESNQPQHF. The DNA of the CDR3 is TGTGCCAGCAGCCATCCCCGAGAGAGCAATCAGCCCCAGCATTTT.

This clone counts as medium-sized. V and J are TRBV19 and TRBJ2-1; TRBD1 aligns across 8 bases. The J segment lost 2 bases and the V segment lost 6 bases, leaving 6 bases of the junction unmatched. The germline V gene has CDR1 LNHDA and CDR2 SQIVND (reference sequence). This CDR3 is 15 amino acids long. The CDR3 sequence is CASSATGETYNEQFF. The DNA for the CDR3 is TGTGCCAGTAGCGCGACAGGGGAAACCTACAATGAGCAGTTCTTC. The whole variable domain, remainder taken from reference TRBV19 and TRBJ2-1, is DGGITQSPKYLFRKEGQNVTLSCEQNLNHDAMYWYRQDPGQGLRLIYYSQIVNDFQKGDIAEGYSVSREKKESFPLTVTSAQKNPTAFYLCASSATGETYNEQFFGPGTRLTVL.

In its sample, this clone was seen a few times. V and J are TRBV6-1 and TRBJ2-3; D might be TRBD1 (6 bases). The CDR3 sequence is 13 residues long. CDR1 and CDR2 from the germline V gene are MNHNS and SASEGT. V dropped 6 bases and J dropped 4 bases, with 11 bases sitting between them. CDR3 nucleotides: TGTGCCAGCAGCGCCTACAGGGCAGATACGCAGTATTTT. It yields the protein CASSAYRADTQYF.

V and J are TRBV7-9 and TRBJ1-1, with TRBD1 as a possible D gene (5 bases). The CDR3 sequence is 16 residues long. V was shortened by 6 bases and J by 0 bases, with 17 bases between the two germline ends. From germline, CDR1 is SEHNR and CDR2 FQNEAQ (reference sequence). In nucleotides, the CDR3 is TGTGCCAGCAGTAAGAACCTCGCGGGGCTGAACACTGAAGCTTTCTTT. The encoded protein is CASSKNLAGLNTEAFF. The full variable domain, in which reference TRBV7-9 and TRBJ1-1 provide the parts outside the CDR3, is DTGVSQNPRHKITKRGQNVTFRCDPISEHNRLYWYRQTLGQGPEFLTYFQNEAQLEKSRLLSDRFSAERPKGSFSTLEIQRTEQGDSAMYLCASSKNLAGLNTEAFFGQGTRLTVV.